The 3 T cell receptor beta chains below were found in one sample sequenced in a study of T cell changes during pregnancy in multiple sclerosis. The assay was immunoSEQ multiplex PCR, and TCRdb's table has in-frame clones only and misses some. This table has 50,000 or so clones, around 93% appearing once. The sequencing used peripheral blood, collected in the second trimester of pregnancy. The receptors here all came from a female donor with multiple sclerosis, enrolled in a pregnancy study.

The J gene is TRBJ2-1, the V gene TRBV6-6; 14 nucleotides line up with TRBD2. Per germline, CDR1 MNHNY and CDR2 SVGAGI (reference sequence). Trimming took 7 bases from V and 8 from J; bases not matched to a gene: 10. The CDR3 is made up of 16 amino acids. CDR3 in amino acids: CASTHSTSGRADEQFF. CDR3 nucleotides: TGTGCCAGCACCCACTCGACTAGCGGGAGGGCAGATGAGCAGTTCTTC.

The rearrangement joins TRBV6-4 to TRBJ2-7; 7 bases line up with TRBD2. Germline CDR1 is MRHNA and CDR2 is SNTAGT. V dropped 9 bases and J dropped 0; count of bases not matched to a gene: 14. This CDR3 spans 16 amino acids. The CDR3 reads CASLRRGREASYEQYF. The CDR3 coding sequence is TGTGCCAGTCTTAGAAGGGGACGGGAGGCCTCCTACGAGCAGTACTTC.

This clone showed up just once. The chain employs TRBV18 and TRBJ2-4; no clear D. The germline V and J ends were trimmed by 0 bases and 6 bases, with 12 bases remaining between them. Per germline, CDR1 KGHSH and CDR2 LQKENI. The CDR3 length is 15 residues. This CDR3 is CASSPPTRLGNIQYF. CDR3 bases: TGTGCCAGCTCACCACCGACACGGTTGGGAAACATTCAGTACTTC.